A selection of T cell receptor beta chains follows, all from one sample in a study of shared clonotypes between healthy human individuals. Sequencing was performed with immunoSEQ multiplex PCR; in TCRdb, only in-frame clones are kept and a portion is missing. The sample consists of under 750,000 clones, 72% of them appearing once. Material: memory CD4+ T cells sorted from blood. The origin of the receptors is a woman in her twenties or thirties in good health. Each CDR3 is given with its conserved first and last residue. D genes are given only for firm matches. Part of the rows lack a size; the others show once, few, many or a class for expanded clones.

size: -
V: TRBV30
D: -
J: TRBJ2-5
DNA: TGTGCCTGGAGTCCCAGGGGAGAGACCCAGTACTTC
CDR3: CAWSPRGETQYF

size: few
V: TRBV20-1
D: -
J: TRBJ1-4
DNA: TGCAGTGCCGGGACGCAGAAACTGTTTTTT
CDR3: CSAGTQKLFF

size: few
V: TRBV20-1
D: -
J: TRBJ1-1
DNA: TGCAGTGCTGAGGGGAACACTGAAGCTTTCTTT
CDR3: CSAEGNTEAFF

size: few
V: TRBV28
D: -
J: TRBJ2-3
DNA: TGTGCCTCCGCGACCACAGATACGCAGTATTTT
CDR3: CASATTDTQYF

size: -
V: TRBV11-2
D: TRBD1
J: TRBJ2-7
DNA: TGTGCCAGCAGCATGGGACAGGGCCGCTACGAGCAGTACTTC
CDR3: CASSMGQGRYEQYF

size: once
V: TRBV21-1
D: -
J: TRBJ2-5
DNA: TGTGCCAGCGACGGATCAGGGGGTTTAGCGGGAGTCGAGACCCAGTACTTC
CDR3: CASDGSGGLAGVETQYF

size: few
V: TRBV4-1
D: -
J: TRBJ1-2
DNA: TGCGCCAGCAGCCAAGGGACAGCTAACTATGGCTACACCTTC
CDR3: CASSQGTANYGYTF

size: -
V: TRBV28
D: -
J: TRBJ2-5
DNA: TGTGCCAGCAGTTTTGGTGTGACCCAGTACTTC
CDR3: CASSFGVTQYF

size: -
V: TRBV19
D: -
J: TRBJ1-1
DNA: TGTGCCAGTAGGCCGGGACATAGTTTATCCCCTGAAGCTTTCTTT
CDR3: CASRPGHSLSPEAFF

size: -
V: TRBV28
D: -
J: TRBJ1-5
DNA: TGTGCCAGCAGCCTGTCCGGGACACTAGATAGCAATCAGCCCCAGCATTTT
CDR3: CASSLSGTLDSNQPQHF

size: -
V: TRBV5-1
D: -
J: TRBJ2-3
DNA: TGCGCCAGCAGCTTGGCCTTAGCTAGCGGCACAGATACGCAGTATTTT
CDR3: CASSLALASGTDTQYF

size: -
V: TRBV2
D: TRBD2
J: TRBJ2-4
DNA: TGTGCCTGGGGAGGGGCCGACAAAAACATTCAGTACTTC
CDR3: CAWGGADKNIQYF

size: -
V: TRBV28
D: TRBD1
J: TRBJ2-7
DNA: TGTGCCAGCAGTCCACCGGGACAGGGGGGGTACGAGCAGTACTTC
CDR3: CASSPPGQGGYEQYF

size: once
V: TRBV29-1
D: TRBD1
J: TRBJ2-7
DNA: TGCAGCGCAAGGGACAGATTCTACGAGCAGTACTTC
CDR3: CSARDRFYEQYF

size: many
V: TRBV5-4
D: -
J: TRBJ2-5
DNA: TGTGCCAGCAGCTTCGGGACGGGTCCCGAGTACTTC
CDR3: CASSFGTGPEYF

size: few
V: TRBV19
D: TRBD2
J: TRBJ2-3
DNA: TGTGCCAGTAGTATAGATCATGGGACTAGCTTAAGCACAGATACGCAGTATTTT
CDR3: CASSIDHGTSLSTDTQYF

size: -
V: TRBV30
D: TRBD2
J: TRBJ2-1
DNA: TGTGCCTGGAAGGGTGGACTAGCGAAATCCAATGAGCAGTTCTTC
CDR3: CAWKGGLAKSNEQFF

size: -
V: TRBV2
D: TRBD1
J: TRBJ2-6
DNA: TGTGCCAGCAGCGGACAGGGGACTTCCTCTGGGGCCAACGTCCTGACTTTC
CDR3: CASSGQGTSSGANVLTF

size: -
V: TRBV12-5
D: -
J: TRBJ2-2
DNA: TGTGCTAGTGCCACCTTCCTAGGTGGGAACACCGGGGAGCTGTTTTTT
CDR3: CASATFLGGNTGELFF

size: few
V: TRBV7-9
D: -
J: TRBJ2-1
DNA: TGTGCCAGCAGCTCAAACCACCGACCCAATGAGCAGTTCTTC
CDR3: CASSSNHRPNEQFF

size: -
V: TRBV18
D: -
J: TRBJ2-7
DNA: TGTGCCAGCTCACCAAAGAAGGATGCCGAGCAGTACTTC
CDR3: CASSPKKDAEQYF

size: -
V: TRBV7-9
D: TRBD1
J: TRBJ2-5
DNA: TGTGCCAGCAGCTACTGGACAGGGGGTAAAGAGACCCAGTACTTC
CDR3: CASSYWTGGKETQYF

size: -
V: TRBV30
D: -
J: TRBJ2-5
DNA: TGTGCCTGGAGTGTCTCAGGAGGGGAGACCCAGTACTTC
CDR3: CAWSVSGGETQYF

size: -
V: TRBV7-2
D: TRBD2
J: TRBJ2-7
DNA: TGTGCCAGCAGCTTGGTACTAGCGGGCTCGTTGGAGCAGTACTTC
CDR3: CASSLVLAGSLEQYF

size: -
V: TRBV18
D: -
J: TRBJ1-2
DNA: TGTGCCAGCTCCACCAGCAGGGGCGATGGGGGCTACACCTTC
CDR3: CASSTSRGDGGYTF

size: few
V: TRBV28
D: TRBD2
J: TRBJ2-7
DNA: TGTGCCAGCAGTCCCTTATGGCGGGAGGCCTACGAGCAGTACTTC
CDR3: CASSPLWREAYEQYF

size: -
V: TRBV7-3
D: TRBD2
J: TRBJ2-3
DNA: TGTGCCAGCAGCCCCCCCGCGGGGGGTACGCAGTATTTT
CDR3: CASSPPAGGTQYF

size: -
V: TRBV15
D: -
J: TRBJ2-6
DNA: TGTGCCACCAGCAGAGCCGGGACGGGGCGGTGGACCAACGTCCTGACTTTC
CDR3: CATSRAGTGRWTNVLTF

size: many
V: TRBV7-8
D: -
J: TRBJ2-7
DNA: TGTGCCAGCAGCTTAGTTTGGGGCGATACCTACGAGCAGTACTTC
CDR3: CASSLVWGDTYEQYF

size: -
V: TRBV12-5
D: TRBD2
J: TRBJ2-1
DNA: TGTGCTAGTGGTTTGGTACTTGGACTAGCGGGACCAGGCAGCTCCTACAATGAGCAGTTCTTC
CDR3: CASGLVLGLAGPGSSYNEQFF

size: few
V: TRBV19
D: TRBD1
J: TRBJ1-5
DNA: TGTGCCAGTAGCCAGGGGGAATTAGGCAATCAGCCCCAGCATTTT
CDR3: CASSQGELGNQPQHF

size: -
V: TRBV27
D: TRBD2
J: TRBJ2-5
DNA: TGTGCCAGCAGCAGAGGACTAGCGGGAGAACAGTACTTC
CDR3: CASSRGLAGEQYF

size: -
V: TRBV28
D: TRBD1
J: TRBJ2-2
DNA: TGTGCCAGCAGCTTCATTGGACAGGGTGTCACCGGGGAGCTGTTTTTT
CDR3: CASSFIGQGVTGELFF

size: few
V: TRBV5-1
D: -
J: TRBJ1-5
DNA: TGCGCCAGCAGCTTGGGTGACCTACCTGCCCAGCCCCAGCATTTT
CDR3: CASSLGDLPAQPQHF

size: -
V: TRBV5-1
D: -
J: TRBJ2-7
DNA: TGCGCCAGCAGCTCGGGCGCCTACGAGCAGTACTTC
CDR3: CASSSGAYEQYF

size: few
V: TRBV7-6
D: -
J: TRBJ2-1
DNA: TGTGCCAGCAGCTTAAGTCGGGTTAATGAGCAGTTCTTC
CDR3: CASSLSRVNEQFF

size: -
V: TRBV28
D: -
J: TRBJ1-2
DNA: TGTGCCAGCAGAATTCAGGCTAACTATGGCTACACCTTC
CDR3: CASRIQANYGYTF

size: -
V: TRBV5-6
D: -
J: TRBJ2-2
DNA: TGTGCCAGCAGCTTCTGGTTTCCCGGGAGCTCCGGGGAGCTGTTTTTT
CDR3: CASSFWFPGSSGELFF

size: -
V: TRBV19
D: TRBD2
J: TRBJ2-1
DNA: TGTGCCAGTTCGGCTAGCGGGACCGGCGATTTATACAATGAGCAGTTCTTC
CDR3: CASSASGTGDLYNEQFF

size: -
V: TRBV19
D: -
J: TRBJ1-4
DNA: TGTGCCAGTAGTATCGTGACTACAACTAATGAAAAACTGTTTTTT
CDR3: CASSIVTTTNEKLFF

size: -
V: TRBV15
D: TRBD1
J: TRBJ1-5
DNA: TGTGCCACCAGCTTAGGGACAGGGGGCGGTCGGGGCAATCAGCCCCAGCATTTT
CDR3: CATSLGTGGGRGNQPQHF

size: once
V: TRBV5-1
D: -
J: TRBJ2-3
DNA: TGCGCCAGCAGCTTGTGGGGGCAACCCACAGATACGCAGTATTTT
CDR3: CASSLWGQPTDTQYF

size: few
V: TRBV28
D: -
J: TRBJ1-1
DNA: TGTGCCAGCACCCTTGGGGGTGAAGCTTTCTTT
CDR3: CASTLGGEAFF

size: few
V: TRBV14
D: -
J: TRBJ1-4
DNA: TGTGCCAGCAGCCGCGTCGATGAAAAACTGTTTTTT
CDR3: CASSRVDEKLFF

size: few
V: TRBV6-1
D: TRBD1
J: TRBJ1-5
DNA: TGTGCCAGCAGTGAAGCGCTGGGACAGGGAAGTGGCAATCAGCCCCAGCATTTT
CDR3: CASSEALGQGSGNQPQHF

size: -
V: TRBV28
D: TRBD1
J: TRBJ1-4
DNA: TGTGCCAGCAGTTCGACAGGGGGCAGGGATGAAAAACTGTTTTTT
CDR3: CASSSTGGRDEKLFF

size: -
V: TRBV15
D: -
J: TRBJ2-3
DNA: TGTGCCACCAGCAGAGTACCGGGAGAGGGTTTGGATACGCAGTATTTT
CDR3: CATSRVPGEGLDTQYF

size: many
V: TRBV18
D: -
J: TRBJ2-1
DNA: TGTGCCAGCTCACCAGTTACCCCAGGGGGAGGCAATGAGCAGTTCTTC
CDR3: CASSPVTPGGGNEQFF

size: -
V: TRBV27
D: -
J: TRBJ2-7
DNA: TGTGCCAGCAGTGCCTCCGTTGGGGACTCCTACGAGCAGTACTTC
CDR3: CASSASVGDSYEQYF

size: -
V: TRBV18
D: -
J: TRBJ1-5
DNA: TGTGCCAGCTCACCCTCCCGGGGGGGGCAGCCCCAGCATTTT
CDR3: CASSPSRGGQPQHF

size: -
V: TRBV28
D: -
J: TRBJ1-2
DNA: TGTGCCAGCAAAACTAACCCAGGAGGATTCTATGGCTACACCTTC
CDR3: CASKTNPGGFYGYTF

size: -
V: TRBV27
D: -
J: TRBJ2-7
DNA: TGTGCCAGCAGTCCCCTTTGGGGGTCGGACGAGCAGTACTTC
CDR3: CASSPLWGSDEQYF

size: many
V: TRBV30
D: TRBD1
J: TRBJ1-5
DNA: TGTGCCTGGAGCGGGAGGGGGCTTTACAATCAGCCCCAGCATTTT
CDR3: CAWSGRGLYNQPQHF

size: -
V: TRBV2
D: TRBD1
J: TRBJ1-5
DNA: TGTGCCAGCAGTGACGGGACAGGGAGGGGTCAGCCCCAGCATTTT
CDR3: CASSDGTGRGQPQHF

size: -
V: TRBV11-2
D: TRBD1
J: TRBJ1-2
DNA: TGTGCCAGCAGCTCCTCGTCCCGGACAGGGTACTATGGCTACACCTTC
CDR3: CASSSSSRTGYYGYTF

size: -
V: TRBV6-6
D: -
J: TRBJ2-2
DNA: TGTGCCAGCAGAAAACAGGGTTCCACCGGGGAGCTGTTTTTT
CDR3: CASRKQGSTGELFF